The clone carrying this T cell receptor (beta chain) was observed once. Its antigen is unknown. TCRdb keeps only in-frame clones here, not all; method: immunoSEQ multiplex PCR. Of some 140,000 clones listed, approximately 84% are singletons. The CDR3 runs 13 residues. Germline lookup yields CDR1 MNHEY and CDR2 SVGAGI. V lost 5 bases and J lost 8; bases outside the gene matches: 2. The data were obtained in a study of T cell responses to AZD1222 COVID-19 vaccine. Findings and caveats of the study: White British ancestry dominated among donors, who included more females, and clonal diversity was possibly underestimated. With two AZD1222 doses given, Spike-specific TCR breadth and depth both rose.

This receptor was taken from an adult in good health. Sequenced material: peripheral blood, taken on day 0 of AZD1222 vaccination. This sequence joins TRBV6-5 and TRBJ1-4; 10 positions match TRBD1. The CDR3 loop is CASSPGQGEKLFF. CDR3 sequence (DNA): TGTGCCAGCAGTCCGGGACAGGGGGAAAAACTGTTTTTT.